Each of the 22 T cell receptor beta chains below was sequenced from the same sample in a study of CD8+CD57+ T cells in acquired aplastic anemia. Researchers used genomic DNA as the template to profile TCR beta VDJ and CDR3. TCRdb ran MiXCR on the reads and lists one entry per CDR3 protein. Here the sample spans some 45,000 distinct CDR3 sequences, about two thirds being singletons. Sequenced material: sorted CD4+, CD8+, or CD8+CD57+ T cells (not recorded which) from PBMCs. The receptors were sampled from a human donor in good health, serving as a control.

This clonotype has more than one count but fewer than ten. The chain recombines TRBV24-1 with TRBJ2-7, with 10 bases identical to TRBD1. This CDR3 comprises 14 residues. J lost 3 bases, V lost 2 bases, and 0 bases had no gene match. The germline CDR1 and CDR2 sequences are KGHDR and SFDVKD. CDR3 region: CATSDWTGGYEQYF. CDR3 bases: TGTGCCACCAGTGATTGGACAGGGGGCTACGAGCAGTACTTC.

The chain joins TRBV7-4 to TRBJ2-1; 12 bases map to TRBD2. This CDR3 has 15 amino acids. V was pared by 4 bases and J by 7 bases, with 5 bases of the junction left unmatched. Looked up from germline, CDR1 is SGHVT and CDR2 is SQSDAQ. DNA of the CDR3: TGTGCCAGCAGCTCGACTAGCGGGGGATCAAATGAGCAGTTCTTC. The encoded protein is CASSSTSGGSNEQFF.

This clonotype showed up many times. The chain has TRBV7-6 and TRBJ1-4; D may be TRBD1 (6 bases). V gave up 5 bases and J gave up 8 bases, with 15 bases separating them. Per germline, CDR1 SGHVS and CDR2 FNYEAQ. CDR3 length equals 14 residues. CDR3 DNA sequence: TGTGCCAGCAGCCAGAGGGCAGGGGACGAAAAACTGTTTTTT. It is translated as CASSQRAGDEKLFF.

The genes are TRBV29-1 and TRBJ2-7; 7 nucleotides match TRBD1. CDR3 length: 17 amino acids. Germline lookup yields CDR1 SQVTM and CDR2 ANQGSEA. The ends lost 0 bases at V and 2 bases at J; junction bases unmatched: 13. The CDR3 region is CSVEDLRGPGLAYEQYF. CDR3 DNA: TGCAGCGTTGAAGATCTAAGGGGGCCAGGGTTAGCCTACGAGCAGTACTTC.

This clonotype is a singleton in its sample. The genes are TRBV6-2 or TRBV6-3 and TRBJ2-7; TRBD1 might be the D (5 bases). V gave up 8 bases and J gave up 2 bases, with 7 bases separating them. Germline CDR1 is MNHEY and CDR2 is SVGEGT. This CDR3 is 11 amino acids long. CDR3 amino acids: CASSTAYEQYF. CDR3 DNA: TGTGCCAGCTCGACAGCCTACGAGCAGTACTTC.

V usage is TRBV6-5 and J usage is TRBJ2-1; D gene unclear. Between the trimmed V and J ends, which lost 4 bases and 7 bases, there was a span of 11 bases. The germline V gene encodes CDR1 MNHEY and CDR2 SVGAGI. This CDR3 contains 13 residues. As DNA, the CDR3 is TGTGCCAGCAGTTTGACGGGCCTTAATGAGCAGTTCTTC. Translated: CASSLTGLNEQFF.

CDR3 region: CSVEDPQTDTQYF. Written as DNA, the CDR3 is TGCAGCGTTGAAGATCCCCAAACAGATACGCAGTATTTT. The chain carries TRBV29-1 and TRBJ2-3; D is uncertain. Germline V gene sequence: CDR1 SQVTM, CDR2 ANQGSEA. Trimming shortened V by 0 bases and J by 3 bases, and 7 bases separated the two germline ends. The length of the CDR3 is 13 residues.

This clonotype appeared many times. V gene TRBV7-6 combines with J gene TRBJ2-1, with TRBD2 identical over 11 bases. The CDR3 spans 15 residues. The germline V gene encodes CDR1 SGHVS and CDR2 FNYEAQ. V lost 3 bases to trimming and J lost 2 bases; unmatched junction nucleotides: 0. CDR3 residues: CASSFSGGAYNEQFF. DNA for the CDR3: TGTGCCAGCAGCTTTAGCGGGGGGGCCTACAATGAGCAGTTCTTC.

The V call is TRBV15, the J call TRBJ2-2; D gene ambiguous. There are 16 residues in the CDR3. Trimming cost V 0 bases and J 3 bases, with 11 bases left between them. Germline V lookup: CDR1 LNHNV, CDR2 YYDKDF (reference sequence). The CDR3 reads CATSRDGGFYTGELFF. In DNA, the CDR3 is TGTGCCACCAGCAGAGACGGTGGGTTCTACACCGGGGAGCTGTTTTTT.

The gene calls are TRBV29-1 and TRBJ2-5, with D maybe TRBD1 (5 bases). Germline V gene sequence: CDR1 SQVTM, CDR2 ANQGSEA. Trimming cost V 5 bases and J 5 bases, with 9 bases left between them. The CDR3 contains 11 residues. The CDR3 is CSVRKGETQYF. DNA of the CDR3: TGCAGCGTTCGCAAGGGGGAGACCCAGTACTTC.

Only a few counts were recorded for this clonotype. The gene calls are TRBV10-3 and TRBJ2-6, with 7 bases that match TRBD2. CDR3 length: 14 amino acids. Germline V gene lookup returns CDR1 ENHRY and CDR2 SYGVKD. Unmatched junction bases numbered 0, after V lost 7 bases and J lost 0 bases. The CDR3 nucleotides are TGTGCCATCACGGGGGGCTCTGGGGCCAACGTCCTGACTTTC. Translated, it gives CAITGGSGANVLTF.

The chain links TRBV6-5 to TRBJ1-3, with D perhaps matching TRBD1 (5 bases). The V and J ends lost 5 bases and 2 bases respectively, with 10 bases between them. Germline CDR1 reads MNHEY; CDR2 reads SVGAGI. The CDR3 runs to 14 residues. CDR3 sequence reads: CASSEAGPGNTIYF. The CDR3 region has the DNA TGTGCCAGCAGTGAGGCAGGGCCTGGAAACACCATATATTTT.

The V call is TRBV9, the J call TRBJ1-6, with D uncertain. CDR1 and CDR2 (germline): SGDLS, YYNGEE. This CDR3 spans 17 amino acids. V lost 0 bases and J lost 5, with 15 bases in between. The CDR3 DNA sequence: TGTGCCAGCAGCGTAGGGGCCCAGAAAAGCGATAATTCACCCCTCCACTTT. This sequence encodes CASSVGAQKSDNSPLHF.

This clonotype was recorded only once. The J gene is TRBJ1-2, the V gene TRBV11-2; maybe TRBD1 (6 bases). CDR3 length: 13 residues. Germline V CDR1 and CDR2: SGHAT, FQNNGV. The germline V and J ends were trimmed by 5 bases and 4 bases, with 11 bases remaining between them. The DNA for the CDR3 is TGTGCCAGCAGCCCCCGGACAGTCTATGGCTACACCTTC. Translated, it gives CASSPRTVYGYTF.

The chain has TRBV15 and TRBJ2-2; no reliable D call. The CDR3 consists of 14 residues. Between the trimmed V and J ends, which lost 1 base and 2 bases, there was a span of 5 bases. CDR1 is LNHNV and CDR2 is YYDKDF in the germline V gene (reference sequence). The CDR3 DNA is TGTGCCACCAGCAGAGTCAGTAACACCGGGGAGCTGTTTTTT. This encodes CATSRVSNTGELFF.

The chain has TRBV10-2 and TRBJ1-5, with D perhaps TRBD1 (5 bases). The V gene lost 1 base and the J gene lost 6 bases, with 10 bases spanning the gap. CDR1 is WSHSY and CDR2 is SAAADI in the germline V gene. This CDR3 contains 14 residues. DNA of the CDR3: TGCGCCAGCAGTGAGTGGGACGCGCGTCAGCCCCAGCATTTT. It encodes CASSEWDARQPQHF.

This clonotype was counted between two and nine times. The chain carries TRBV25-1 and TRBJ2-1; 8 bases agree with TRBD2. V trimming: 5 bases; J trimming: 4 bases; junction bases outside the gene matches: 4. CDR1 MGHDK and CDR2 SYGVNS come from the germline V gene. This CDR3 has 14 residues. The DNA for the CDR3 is TGTGCCAGCAGTTCAACTAGCGGATACAATGAGCAGTTCTTC. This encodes CASSSTSGYNEQFF.

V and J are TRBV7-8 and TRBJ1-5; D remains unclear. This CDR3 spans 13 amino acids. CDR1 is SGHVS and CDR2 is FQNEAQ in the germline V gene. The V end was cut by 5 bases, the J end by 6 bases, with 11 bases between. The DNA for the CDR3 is TGTGCCAGCAGCCAATCCCCCAGTCAGCCCCAGCATTTT. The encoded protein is CASSQSPSQPQHF.

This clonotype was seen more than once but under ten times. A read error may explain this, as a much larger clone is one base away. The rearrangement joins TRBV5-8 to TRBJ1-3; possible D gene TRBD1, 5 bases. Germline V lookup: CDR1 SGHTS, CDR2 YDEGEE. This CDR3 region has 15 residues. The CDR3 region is CASSLGQNHGNTMYF. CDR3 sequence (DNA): TGTGCCAGCAGCTTGGGACAGAACCACGGAAACACCATGTATTTT. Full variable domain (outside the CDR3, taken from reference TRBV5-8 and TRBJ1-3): EAGVTQSPTHLIKTRGQQATLRCSPISGHTSVYWYQQALGLGLQFLLWYDEGEERNRGNFPPRFSGRQFPNYSSELNVNALELEDSALYLCASSLGQNHGNTMYFGEGSWLTVV.

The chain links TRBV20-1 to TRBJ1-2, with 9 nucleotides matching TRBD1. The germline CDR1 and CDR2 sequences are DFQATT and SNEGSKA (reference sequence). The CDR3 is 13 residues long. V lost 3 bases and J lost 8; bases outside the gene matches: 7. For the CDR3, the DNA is TGCAGTGCTAGTGTCACAGGGGGCCACGGCTACACCTTC. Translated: CSASVTGGHGYTF.

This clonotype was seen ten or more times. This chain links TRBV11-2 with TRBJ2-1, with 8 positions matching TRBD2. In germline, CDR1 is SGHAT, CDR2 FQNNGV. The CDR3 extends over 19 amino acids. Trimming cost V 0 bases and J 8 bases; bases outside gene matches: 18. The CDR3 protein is CASSLESRGGPDITYEQFF. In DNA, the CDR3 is TGTGCCAGCAGCTTAGAATCCCGCGGGGGGCCCGATATTACCTATGAGCAGTTCTTC.

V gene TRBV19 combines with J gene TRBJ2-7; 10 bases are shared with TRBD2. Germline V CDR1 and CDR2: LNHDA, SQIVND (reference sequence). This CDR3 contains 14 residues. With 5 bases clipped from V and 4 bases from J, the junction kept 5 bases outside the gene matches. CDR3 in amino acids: CASSPGLALYEQYF. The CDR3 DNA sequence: TGTGCCAGTAGTCCGGGACTAGCGCTGTACGAGCAGTACTTC.